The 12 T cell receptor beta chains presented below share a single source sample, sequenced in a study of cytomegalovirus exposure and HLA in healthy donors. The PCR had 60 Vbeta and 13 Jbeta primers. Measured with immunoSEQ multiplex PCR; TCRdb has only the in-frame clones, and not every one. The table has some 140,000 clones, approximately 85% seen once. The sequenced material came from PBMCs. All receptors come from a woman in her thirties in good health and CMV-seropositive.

The CDR3 region is CASTLSLTYNEQFF. The CDR3 bases are TGTGCCAGCACCCTTAGCCTCACCTACAATGAGCAGTTCTTC. The chain carries TRBV28 and TRBJ2-1; D not certain. The germline V gene encodes CDR1 MDHEN and CDR2 SYDVKM. Trimming removed 7 bases from V and 2 bases from J, with 12 bases in between. CDR3 length: 14 amino acids.

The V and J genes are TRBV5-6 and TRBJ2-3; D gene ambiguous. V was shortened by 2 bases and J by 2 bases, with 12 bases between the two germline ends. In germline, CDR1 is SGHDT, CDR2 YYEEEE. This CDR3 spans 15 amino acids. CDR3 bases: TGTGCCAGCAGCTTTAGCAGCGTCATCACAGATACGCAGTATTTT. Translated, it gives CASSFSSVITDTQYF.

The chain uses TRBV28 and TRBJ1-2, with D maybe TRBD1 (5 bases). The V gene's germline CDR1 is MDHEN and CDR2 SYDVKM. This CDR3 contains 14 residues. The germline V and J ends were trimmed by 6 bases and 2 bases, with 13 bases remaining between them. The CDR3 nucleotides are TGTGCCAGCAGAGGGCAACAGGAAAACTATGGCTACACCTTC. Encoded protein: CASRGQQENYGYTF.

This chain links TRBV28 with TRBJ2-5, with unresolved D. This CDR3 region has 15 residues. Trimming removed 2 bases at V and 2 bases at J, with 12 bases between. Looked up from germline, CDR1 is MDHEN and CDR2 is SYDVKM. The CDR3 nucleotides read TGTGCCAGCAGTTTAGTTGGTGCGGTTCAAGAGACCCAGTACTTC. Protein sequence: CASSLVGAVQETQYF.

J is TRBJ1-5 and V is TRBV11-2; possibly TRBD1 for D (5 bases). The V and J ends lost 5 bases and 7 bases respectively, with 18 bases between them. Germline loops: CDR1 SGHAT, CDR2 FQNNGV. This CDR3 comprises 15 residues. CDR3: CASSPTGAGGQPQHF. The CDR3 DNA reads TGTGCCAGCAGCCCTACAGGTGCGGGGGGACAGCCCCAGCATTTT. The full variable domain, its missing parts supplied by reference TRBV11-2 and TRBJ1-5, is EAGVAQSPRYKIIEKRQSVAFWCNPISGHATLYWYQQILGQGPKLLIQFQNNGVVDDSQLPKDRFSAERLKGVDSTLKIQPAKLEDSAVYLCASSPTGAGGQPQHFGDGTRLSIL.

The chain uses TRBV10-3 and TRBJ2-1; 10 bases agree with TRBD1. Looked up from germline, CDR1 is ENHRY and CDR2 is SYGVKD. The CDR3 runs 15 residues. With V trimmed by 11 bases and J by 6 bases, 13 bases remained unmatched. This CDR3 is CASAPWDRGTNEQFF. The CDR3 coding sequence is TGTGCCTCCGCCCCTTGGGACAGGGGTACCAATGAGCAGTTCTTC.

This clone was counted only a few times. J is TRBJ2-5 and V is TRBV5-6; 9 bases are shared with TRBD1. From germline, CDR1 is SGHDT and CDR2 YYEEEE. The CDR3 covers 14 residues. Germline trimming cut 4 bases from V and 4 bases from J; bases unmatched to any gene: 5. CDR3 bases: TGTGCCAGCAGCACCCCGACAGGGGGAGAGACCCAGTACTTC. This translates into CASSTPTGGETQYF.

This CDR3 is CASSPPDRGQETQYF. The CDR3 nucleotides are TGTGCCAGCAGCCCCCCGGACAGGGGGCAAGAGACCCAGTACTTC. The rearrangement links TRBV5-4 to TRBJ2-5; 10 bases are shared with TRBD1. In germline, CDR1 is SGHNT, CDR2 YYREEE (reference sequence). This CDR3 comprises 15 residues. J was trimmed by 2 bases and V by 4 bases; bases with no gene match: 5.

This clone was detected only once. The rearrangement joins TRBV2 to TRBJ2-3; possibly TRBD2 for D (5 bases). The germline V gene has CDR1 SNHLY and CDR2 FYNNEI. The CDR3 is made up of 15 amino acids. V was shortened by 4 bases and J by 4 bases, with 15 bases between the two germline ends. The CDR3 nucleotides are TGTGCCAGCAGTGTGGAGGCTCCTTGGGCAGATACGCAGTATTTT. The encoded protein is CASSVEAPWADTQYF.

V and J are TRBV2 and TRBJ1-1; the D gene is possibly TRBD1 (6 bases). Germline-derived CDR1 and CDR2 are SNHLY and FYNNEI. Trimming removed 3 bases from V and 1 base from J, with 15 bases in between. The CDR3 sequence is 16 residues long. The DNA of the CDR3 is TGTGCCAGCAGTGAGGGGGGGCGTCGAGGGAACACTGAAGCTTTCTTT. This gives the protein CASSEGGRRGNTEAFF.

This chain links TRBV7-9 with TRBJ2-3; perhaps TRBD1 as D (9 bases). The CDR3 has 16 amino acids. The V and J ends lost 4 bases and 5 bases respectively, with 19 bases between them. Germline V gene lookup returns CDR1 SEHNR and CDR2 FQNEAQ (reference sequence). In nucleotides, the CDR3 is TGTGCCAGCAGCTCGGCGGGGGGACAGGGCATAGATACGCAGTATTTT. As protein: CASSSAGGQGIDTQYF.

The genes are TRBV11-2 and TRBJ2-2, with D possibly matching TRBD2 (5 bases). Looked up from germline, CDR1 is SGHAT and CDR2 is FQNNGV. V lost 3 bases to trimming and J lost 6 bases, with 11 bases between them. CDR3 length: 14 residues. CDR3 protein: CASSFGDSAGELFF. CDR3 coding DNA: TGTGCCAGCAGCTTCGGGGATTCCGCCGGGGAGCTGTTTTTT. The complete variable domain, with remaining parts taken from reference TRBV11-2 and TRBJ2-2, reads EAGVAQSPRYKIIEKRQSVAFWCNPISGHATLYWYQQILGQGPKLLIQFQNNGVVDDSQLPKDRFSAERLKGVDSTLKIQPAKLEDSAVYLCASSFGDSAGELFFGEGSRLTVL.